The clone carrying this T cell receptor (beta chain) was recorded a few times. Its antigen is currently unknown. The entry originates in a study of cytomegalovirus exposure and HLA in healthy donors. General study findings and limits: No immune exposure information besides CMV serostatus was available.

Per the germline V gene, CDR1 is LNHDA and CDR2 is SQIVND (reference sequence). The CDR3 totals 13 residues. Trimming stripped 5 bases from V and 4 bases from J, with 11 bases between. The PCR contained 60 Vbeta and 13 Jbeta primers. Sequencing was performed with immunoSEQ multiplex PCR; in TCRdb, only in-frame clones are kept and a portion is missing. The sample consists of tens of thousands of clones, 75% of them appearing once. The sequenced sample was PBMCs. The chain combines TRBV19 with TRBJ1-1; a possible D gene is TRBD1 (5 bases). This TCR was sampled from a man in his forties in good health and CMV-seronegative. The CDR3 bases are TGTGCCAGTAGTCCTGGACATGCCACTGAAGCTTTCTTT. It encodes CASSPGHATEAFF.